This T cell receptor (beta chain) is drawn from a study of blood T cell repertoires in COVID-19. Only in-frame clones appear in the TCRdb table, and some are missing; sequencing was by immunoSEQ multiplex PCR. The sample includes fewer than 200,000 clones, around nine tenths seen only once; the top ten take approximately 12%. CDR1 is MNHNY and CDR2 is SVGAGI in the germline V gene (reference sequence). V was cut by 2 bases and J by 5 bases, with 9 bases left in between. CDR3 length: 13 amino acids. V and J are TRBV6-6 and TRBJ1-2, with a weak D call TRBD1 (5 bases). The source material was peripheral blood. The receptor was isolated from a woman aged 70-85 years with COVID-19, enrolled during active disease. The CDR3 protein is CASSYLQEYGYTF. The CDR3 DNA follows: TGTGCCAGCAGTTACCTACAGGAGTATGGCTACACCTTC.